These 9 T cell receptor beta chains came from one sample sequenced in a study of blood T cell repertoires in COVID-19. The assay was immunoSEQ multiplex PCR, and TCRdb's table has in-frame clones only and misses some. The table has under 250,000 clones, around four fifths seen once. The sequenced sample consisted of peripheral blood. These receptors originate from a man aged 40-49 years with active or convalescent COVID-19.

This clone has just a few counts. The chain links TRBV12-5 to TRBJ2-2; weak D call: TRBD1 (5 bases). Trimming cost V 6 bases and J 6 bases, with 14 bases left between them. The CDR3 is made up of 14 amino acids. Germline CDR1 reads LGHNT; CDR2 reads FRNRAP. In DNA, the CDR3 is TGTGCTAGTGGCTTAGGGGTCCCAGCCGGGGAGCTGTTTTTT. It codes for CASGLGVPAGELFF.

The CDR3 bases are TGTGCCAGCAGCTTAGGTTGGGTGGGCAGGGCGGACTATGGCTACACCTTC. Translated: CASSLGWVGRADYGYTF. V is TRBV7-2 and J is TRBJ1-2, with D perhaps TRBD1 (5 bases). The length of the CDR3 is 17 residues. Germline V CDR1 and CDR2: SGHTA, FQGNSA. V gave up 1 base and J gave up 3 bases, with 18 bases separating them.

The chain has TRBV30 and TRBJ1-6, with D perhaps matching TRBD1 (5 bases). Germline loops: CDR1 GTSNPN, CDR2 SVGIG (reference sequence). The CDR3 is 13 residues long. V was pared by 0 bases and J by 9 bases, with 9 bases between. The CDR3 is CAWSVRGGSPLHF. The CDR3 DNA sequence: TGTGCCTGGAGTGTACGGGGGGGTTCACCCCTCCACTTT. Full variable domain (rest looked up from reference TRBV30 and TRBJ1-6): SQTIHQWPATLVQPVGSPLSLECTVEGTSNPNLYWYRQAAGRGLQLLFYSVGIGQISSEVPQNLSASRPQDRQFILSSKKLLLSDSGFYLCAWSVRGGSPLHFGNGTRLTVT.

This rearrangement joins TRBV30 to TRBJ1-2, with 7 bases that match TRBD1. The CDR3 extends over 12 amino acids. Looked up from germline, CDR1 is GTSNPN and CDR2 is SVGIG (reference sequence). V trimming: 6 bases; J trimming: 6 bases; junction bases outside the gene matches: 7. CDR3 sequence: CACRDREDGYTF. The CDR3 coding sequence is TGTGCCTGCCGGGACAGAGAGGATGGCTACACCTTC.

This clone was found once. The chain couples TRBV29-1 to TRBJ1-1, with 7 bases aligning to TRBD1. V lost 3 bases to trimming and J lost 5 bases; unmatched junction nucleotides: 3. CDR1 and CDR2 (germline): SQVTM, ANQGSEA. The CDR3 runs to 12 residues. CDR3 residues: CSVDQGDTEAFF. The CDR3 bases are TGCAGCGTTGATCAGGGGGATACTGAAGCTTTCTTT.

This chain links TRBV7-3 with TRBJ1-6; D not certain. CDR1 is SGHTA, CDR2 FQGTGA, per germline. Trimming left V 0 bases short and J 10 bases short, with 7 bases between. The CDR3 runs to 13 residues. CDR3 in amino acids: CASSLTAGSPLHF. CDR3 bases: TGTGCCAGCAGCTTAACGGCGGGGTCACCCCTCCACTTT. Based on the CDR3 plus reference TRBV7-3 and TRBJ1-6, the full variable domain is GAGVSQTPSNKVTEKGKYVELRCDPISGHTALYWYRQSLGQGPEFLIYFQGTGAADDSGLPNDRFFAVRPEGSVSTLKIQRTERGDSAVYLCASSLTAGSPLHFGNGTRLTVT.

V usage is TRBV18 and J usage is TRBJ1-1, with 9 bases aligning to TRBD1. J was trimmed by 5 bases and V by 1 base; bases with no gene match: 8. The CDR3 loop spans 16 amino acids. The V gene's germline CDR1 is KGHSH and CDR2 LQKENI. The CDR3 DNA sequence: TGTGCCAGCTCACCACGGAAAACAGGGGGCGGGACTGAAGCTTTCTTT. This sequence encodes CASSPRKTGGGTEAFF.

The chain combines TRBV6-5 with TRBJ1-2; 9 positions agree with TRBD1. V lost 5 bases, J lost 4 bases, and 8 bases stayed unmatched. Germline V lookup: CDR1 MNHEY, CDR2 SVGAGI. The CDR3 spans 15 residues. The CDR3 coding sequence is TGTGCCAGCAGTATTACAGGGGGCTATAGCTATGGCTACACCTTC. Amino acid sequence: CASSITGGYSYGYTF.

The chain combines TRBV5-1 with TRBJ2-1; 11 bases match TRBD2. The CDR3 has 14 residues. The V segment lost 2 bases and the J segment 8 bases; nucleotides outside the gene matches: 3. Per germline, CDR1 SGHRS and CDR2 YFSETQ. Here the CDR3 reads CASSFSGRGDEQFF. The CDR3 DNA reads TGCGCCAGCAGCTTTAGCGGGAGGGGGGATGAGCAGTTCTTC.